The T cell receptor (beta chain) described here comes from a study of blood T cells in healthy people across ages. A second PCR, run for about 6 to 11 cycles, used a sample-barcoded 5' primer plus a J-beta primer mix. Sequencing yielded, for each sample, at least 2.5 million paired-end reads carrying CDR3. TCRdb analysed the 5' RACE reads with MiXCR anew, one entry per CDR3 protein. The repertoire holds about 1,500,000 distinct CDR3 sequences, with about 28% as singletons. Researchers report isolating at least 6 million PBMCs per sample. The J segment lost 6 bases and the V segment lost 6 bases, leaving 7 bases of the junction unmatched. The CDR3 is 13 amino acids. From germline, CDR1 is SQVTM and CDR2 ANQGSEA. This clonotype has ten or more counts.

The sample comprised blood. The sequence was obtained from a woman aged 25 to 45 in good health. This sequence joins TRBV29-1 and TRBJ2-1; 8 bases map to TRBD2. CDR3 DNA: TGCAGCGTAGACGCGGCGGGGGGCAATGAGCAGTTCTTC. It is translated as CSVDAAGGNEQFF.